This is a list of T cell receptor beta chains from one sample in a study of T cell repertoires in cytomegalovirus infection. TCRdb re-analysed the reads in MiXCR, keeping a single row per CDR3 protein. The sample contains over 450,000 distinct CDR3 sequences, over 9% of which appear only once. The sample taken for sequencing was PBMCs. The receptor source for this set is a human donor in good health (CMV status not recorded). Some clones in this sample may be carry-over from other donors' samples. Each CDR3 is given with its conserved first and last residue. The D gene is left open where the match is weak. Not every row has a clone size; where given, it reads once, few, many or a size class.

size | D | J | V | DNA | CDR3
many | TRBD1 | TRBJ1-1 | TRBV7-3 | TGTGCCAGCAGCCGACAGGGAACGGGCACTGAAGCTTTCTTT | CASSRQGTGTEAFF
many | TRBD1 | TRBJ2-7 | TRBV12-3/TRBV12-4 | TGTGCCAGCAGTCGGGACAGTCATTACGAGCAGTACTTC | CASSRDSHYEQYF
many | NA | TRBJ2-3 | TRBV2 | TGTGCCAGCAGCCTTCTCCCGGGAGTAGATACGCAGTATTTT | CASSLLPGVDTQYF
many | NA | TRBJ2-2 | TRBV7-3 | TGTGCCAGCAGCTCCACGACAGTCACCGGGGAGCTGTTTTTT | CASSSTTVTGELFF
many | NA | TRBJ1-2 | TRBV6-1 | TGTGCCAGCAGTGAGGGGGCTGGCTATGGCTACACCTTC | CASSEGAGYGYTF
many | TRBD2 | TRBJ2-1 | TRBV12-3/TRBV12-4 | TGTGCCAGCAGTTCTTCTAGCGGGGGGGAGAAAGTTTACAATGAGCAGTTCTTC | CASSSSSGGEKVYNEQFF
NA | NA | TRBJ2-7 | TRBV25-1 | TGTGCCAGCAGTGACCAAGTCTACTCCTACGAGCAGTACTTC | CASSDQVYSYEQYF
many | TRBD2 | TRBJ2-7 | TRBV7-2 | TGTGCCAGTACTATGGCGGGAGCCTACGAGCAGTACTTC | CASTMAGAYEQYF
many | NA | TRBJ1-5 | TRBV6-1 | TGTGCCAGCAGTGAAGGGCGGGATCAGCCCCAGCATTTT | CASSEGRDQPQHF
many | NA | TRBJ2-1 | TRBV28 | TGTGCCAGCAGTTTGGAGCGGGCCTCCTACAATGAGCAGTTCTTC | CASSLERASYNEQFF
many | NA | TRBJ1-6 | TRBV6-4 | TGTGCCAGCAGTGACCCCGACAGGAGCTCCTATAATTCACCCCTCCACTTT | CASSDPDRSSYNSPLHF
NA | TRBD1 | TRBJ1-4 | TRBV25-1 | TGTGCCAGCAGTGATTCGGGACAGGGAATAGAAAAACTGTTTTTT | CASSDSGQGIEKLFF
many | NA | TRBJ2-7 | TRBV11-2 | TGTGCCAGCAGCTTAGGGCCCGGGACTTCCCCCGGGGGCGAGCAGTACTTC | CASSLGPGTSPGGEQYF
many | TRBD1 | TRBJ1-2 | TRBV6-6 | TGTGCCAGCAATTACAGGGGGATGGGGGTTGGCTACACCTTC | CASNYRGMGVGYTF
many | TRBD1 | TRBJ2-1 | TRBV19 | TGTGCCAGTAGTCCTCGGACAGGAGCAAGGGAGCAGTTCTTC | CASSPRTGAREQFF
few | NA | TRBJ2-7 | TRBV20-1 | TGCAGTGCTGTGTCTCCGCGCGAGCAGTACTTC | CSAVSPREQYF
many | TRBD2 | TRBJ2-7 | TRBV12-3/TRBV12-4 | TGTGCCAGCAGTTTAGAAGCTCGGCTAGCGGGAAGGAGCTCCTACGAGCAGTACTTC | CASSLEARLAGRSSYEQYF
many | NA | TRBJ2-1 | TRBV11-2 | TGTGCCAGCAGCTTAGAGGGGCGGAGCTCCTACAATGAGCAGTTCTTC | CASSLEGRSSYNEQFF
NA | TRBD1 | TRBJ1-6 | TRBV18 | TGTGCCAGCTCAGAGACAGGGGCCGCCTATAATTCACCCCTCCACTTT | CASSETGAAYNSPLHF
many | TRBD1 | TRBJ2-7 | TRBV19 | TGTGCCAGTAGCCCTCGGACAGGGTCCTACGAGCAGTACTTC | CASSPRTGSYEQYF
few | NA | TRBJ1-1 | TRBV12-3/TRBV12-4 | TGTGCCAGCCAGGAGGTGAACACTGAAGCTTTCTTT | CASQEVNTEAFF
NA | NA | TRBJ2-7 | TRBV28 | TGTGCCAGCAGACACCTGAAGCTAGTCAACGAGCAGTACTTC | CASRHLKLVNEQYF
NA | TRBD1 | TRBJ1-2 | TRBV4-2 | TGTGCCAGCAGCCAAGATCATTTGGCAGGGGGCAACTATGGCTACACCTTC | CASSQDHLAGGNYGYTF
once | NA | TRBJ2-7 | TRBV5-4 | TGTGCCAGCAGCTTAGGCAGCGGAAGCTCCTACGAGCAGCACTTC | CASSLGSGSSYEQHF
many | TRBD1 | TRBJ1-2 | TRBV5-1 | TGTGCCAGCAGCCTGGGACAGGGGAACTATGGCTACACCTTC | CASSLGQGNYGYTF
many | TRBD2 | TRBJ2-1 | TRBV7-7 | TGTGCTAGCAGCTTGGGACTAGCCCGTGAGCAGTTCTTC | CASSLGLAREQFF
many | TRBD1 | TRBJ1-2 | TRBV12-3/TRBV12-4 | TGTGCCAGCAGTTCGGGACAGGGTCTAGGCTACACCTTC | CASSSGQGLGYTF
many | TRBD2 | TRBJ2-7 | TRBV19 | TGTGCCAGTAGTTGGACTAGCGGACAATACGAGCAGTACTTC | CASSWTSGQYEQYF
many | TRBD1 | TRBJ2-1 | TRBV11-1 | TGTGCCAGCAGCTTCCTGACAGGGTATGAGCAGTTCTTC | CASSFLTGYEQFF
many | NA | TRBJ2-1 | TRBV6-1 | TGTGCCAGCAGTAGGATGAGGAATGAGCAGTTCTTC | CASSRMRNEQFF
many | NA | TRBJ2-4 | TRBV5-4 | TGTGCCAGCAGCCCCGCAGAACACAAAAACATTCAGTACTTC | CASSPAEHKNIQYF
many | TRBD2 | TRBJ2-5 | TRBV7-2 | TGTGCCAGCGGACTAGCGGGAACCCAAGAGACCCAGTACTTC | CASGLAGTQETQYF